This is a list of T cell receptor beta chains from one sample in a study of PD-1 blockade in mismatch repair-deficient tumors. Clones were read by immunoSEQ multiplex PCR, and TCRdb kept only the in-frame ones, dropping some. This sample carries approximately 9,400 clones, more than 80% of them seen once, and the ten largest clones take 0.97%. The input for sequencing was PBMCs, taken about 46 weeks after starting pembrolizumab. The receptors derive from an adult with mismatch repair-deficient cancer. The CDR3 runs from the conserved cysteine through the conserved F or W. The order of the fields is clone size, J gene, V gene, D gene, CDR3 DNA, CDR3 protein. The D gene is left open where the match is weak. Clone size is stated in some rows and not others, as once, few, many or a class when expanded.

- TRBJ2-7 TRBV7-2 TRBD2 TGTGCCAGCAGTTTCGGACTAGCGCCCTACGAGCAGTACTTC CASSFGLAPYEQYF
- TRBJ1-6 TRBV30 TRBD1 TGTGCCTGGAAAGGACAGGTTACGGGATCACCCCTCCACTTT CAWKGQVTGSPLHF
- TRBJ2-3 TRBV9 - TGTGCCAGCTCCAGCGGACAGATAAGCACAGATACGCAGTATTTT CASSSGQISTDTQYF
few TRBJ2-7 TRBV19 TRBD2 TGTGCCAGTAGTATAGAGGGTAGCGGGAGCTACGAGCAGTACTTC CASSIEGSGSYEQYF
- TRBJ2-7 TRBV19 - TGTGCCAGTAGTAGGTCGGGAGAATCCTACGAGCAGTACTTC CASSRSGESYEQYF
- TRBJ1-6 TRBV4-2 TRBD1 TGTGCCAGCAGCCAATCTAGGGACAGGTTAAACTCACCCCTCCACTTT CASSQSRDRLNSPLHF
- TRBJ1-1 TRBV7-3 TRBD1 TGTGCCAGCAGCTTAGGACAGGCCACTGAAGCTTTCTTT CASSLGQATEAFF
- TRBJ1-2 TRBV27 - TGTGCCAGCAGCCTAGGGCAGGGGAATGGCTACACCTTC CASSLGQGNGYTF
- TRBJ2-7 TRBV19 TRBD1 TGTGCCAGTAGTACCCGACAGGGGAAAACGGGTAGAGACTACGAGCAGTACTTC CASSTRQGKTGRDYEQYF
- TRBJ2-2 TRBV11-3 TRBD1 TGTGCCAGCAGTCGGACATCAGGGGGAAATACCGGGGAGCTGTTTTTT CASSRTSGGNTGELFF
- TRBJ1-4 TRBV5-1 - TGCGCCAGCAGCTTGGCGCCGGCAACTAATGAAAAACTGTTTTTT CASSLAPATNEKLFF
once TRBJ2-3 TRBV15 - TGTGCCACCAGCAGAGGGGGCGCAAGCACAGATACGCAGTATTTT CATSRGGASTDTQYF
- TRBJ1-4 TRBV25-1 TRBD1 TGTGCCAGCAGTGTGGCAGGGGGGAATGAAAAACTGTTTTTT CASSVAGGNEKLFF
once TRBJ2-2 TRBV6-1 - TGTGCCAGCAAGGACTCCAACACCGGGGAGCTGTTTTTT CASKDSNTGELFF
- TRBJ1-2 TRBV9 - TGTGCCAGCGGAGTTCCCCTGGGTTTGGGTGGCTACACCTTC CASGVPLGLGGYTF
- TRBJ2-3 TRBV7-6 - TGTGCCAGCAGCTTAGCCCCTACAGATACGCAGTATTTT CASSLAPTDTQYF
- TRBJ1-1 TRBV30 - TGTGCCTGGAAAAACCGCGGGGGCACTGAAGCTTTCTTT CAWKNRGGTEAFF
- TRBJ1-6 TRBV14 TRBD1 TGTGCCAGCAGCCAAGAAGGCCAGGGGGCGCGTAATTCACCCCTCCACTTT CASSQEGQGARNSPLHF
- TRBJ1-2 TRBV21-1 - TGTGCCAGCAGCAAAAACTCGACGACAGGGGATAATGGCTACACCTTC CASSKNSTTGDNGYTF
few TRBJ2-7 TRBV4-1 TRBD2 TGCGCCAGCAGCCCGGGGACTAGCAGGGACGAGCAGTACTTC CASSPGTSRDEQYF
- TRBJ2-1 TRBV28 TRBD1 TGTGCCAGCAGTTTAGAGGGACAGGGTTACAATGAGCAGTTCTTC CASSLEGQGYNEQFF
- TRBJ2-4 TRBV5-5 - TGTGCCAGCAGCTCCATCGGATCAGGCAAAAACATTCAGTACTTC CASSSIGSGKNIQYF
- TRBJ2-1 TRBV10-1 - TGCGCCAGCAGTGATAACAGCTACTCCTACAATGAGCAGTTCTTC CASSDNSYSYNEQFF
- TRBJ1-2 TRBV6-5 - TGTGCCAGCAGGGGGACAAATTCAAACTATGGCTACACCTTC CASRGTNSNYGYTF
- TRBJ2-2 TRBV6-5 TRBD1 TGTGCCAGCAGTGCACAGGGGGCGGTCGGGGAGCTGTTTTTT CASSAQGAVGELFF
- TRBJ1-3 TRBV9 TRBD1 TGTGCCAGCAGCGCCCAAGGGACAGTATCTGGAAACACCATATATTTT CASSAQGTVSGNTIYF
- TRBJ1-2 TRBV6-4 TRBD1 TGTGCCAGCAGTGACACGGGACAGGGAGTTCGAGGCTACACCTTC CASSDTGQGVRGYTF
- TRBJ2-1 TRBV9 TRBD2 TGTGCCAGCAGCCCTAGCGGGCGAGGCAATGAGCAGTTCTTC CASSPSGRGNEQFF
- TRBJ2-2 TRBV19 - TGTGCCAGTAGTACGCAGGGGTGGAACGGGGAGCTGTTTTTT CASSTQGWNGELFF
- TRBJ2-1 TRBV29-1 - TGCGTCAGCAGGGTCCACAATGAGCAGTTCTTC CVSRVHNEQFF
- TRBJ2-3 TRBV13 TRBD1 TGTGCCAGCAGCTTCCGGGACAGGTTCACAGATACGCAGTATTTT CASSFRDRFTDTQYF
- TRBJ2-1 TRBV9 - TGTGCCAGCAGCGTAGCTCTGAGGGGGAGCTACAATGAGCAGTTCTTC CASSVALRGSYNEQFF
- TRBJ2-7 TRBV28 - TGTGCCAGCAGTATCCCATACGAGCAGTACTTC CASSIPYEQYF
few TRBJ2-7 TRBV27 TRBD1 TGTGCCAGCAGTACCCCAGGGGGTTACGAGCAGTACTTC CASSTPGGYEQYF
- TRBJ1-1 TRBV7-9 - TGTGCCAGCAGCTTAGGGGGGGTAAACACTGAAGCTTTCTTT CASSLGGVNTEAFF
- TRBJ2-7 TRBV2 - TGTGCCAGCACCTTCTGGGGGGGCCACGAGCAGTACTTC CASTFWGGHEQYF
once TRBJ2-3 TRBV28 - TGTGCCAGCAGTTTCAACAGGTGGGGAGATACGCAGTATTTT CASSFNRWGDTQYF
- TRBJ1-5 TRBV6-5 TRBD1 TGTGCCAGCAGTTACTCCGGACAGGACAATCAGCCCCAGCATTTT CASSYSGQDNQPQHF
- TRBJ2-3 TRBV6-4 - TGTGCCAGCAGTGAAGCGGGCACAGATACGCAGTATTTT CASSEAGTDTQYF
- TRBJ1-5 TRBV6-1 TRBD1 TGTGCCAGCAGGGCAGGGGGCAGCAATCAGCCCCAGCATTTT CASRAGGSNQPQHF
- TRBJ1-2 TRBV28 - TGTGCCAGCAGTTACGGGCAGGGAGGCTATGGCTACACCTTC CASSYGQGGYGYTF
- TRBJ1-3 TRBV7-8 - TGTGCCAGCAGCTTAGGGCGCCAGGCCAGCTCTGGAAACACCATATATTTT CASSLGRQASSGNTIYF
- TRBJ1-3 TRBV4-1 - TGCGCCAGCAGCCAAGAGGCAGCTACTACTGGAAACACCATATATTTT CASSQEAATTGNTIYF
- TRBJ2-1 TRBV4-1 - TGCGCCAGCAGCCAAGATGGTAGTGACACCCTCTTTTACAATGAGCAGTTCTTC CASSQDGSDTLFYNEQFF
- TRBJ1-2 TRBV11-2 TRBD1 TGTGCCAGCAGCTTTCTCGGACAGGGCAGAAGAGTCTATGGCTACACCTTC CASSFLGQGRRVYGYTF
- TRBJ2-5 TRBV5-1 - TGCGCCAGCAGCATATTGACAGGCCAAGAGACCCAGTACTTC CASSILTGQETQYF
once TRBJ1-3 TRBV5-1 TRBD1 TGCGCCAGCAGCTTGGGAGGGGGCGCTGGAAACACCATATATTTT CASSLGGGAGNTIYF
- TRBJ1-3 TRBV21-1 - TGTGCCAGCAGCAAAGCCACAGGGAGCTCTGGAAACACCATATATTTT CASSKATGSSGNTIYF
- TRBJ1-2 TRBV13 TRBD1 TGTGCCAGCAGCTTAACAGGGGGCGCCTATGGCTACACCTTC CASSLTGGAYGYTF
- TRBJ1-6 TRBV28 TRBD1 TGTGCCAGCAGTTCGCAACAGGGGTTAGGTTCACCCCTCCACTTT CASSSQQGLGSPLHF
- TRBJ2-2 TRBV25-1 TRBD2 TGTGCCAGCAGACCGTCGGGGAGGGTTGGCACCGGGGAGCTGTTTTTT CASRPSGRVGTGELFF
- TRBJ2-5 TRBV9 - TGTGCCAGCAGCGTAGAACAGGGAGAGGAGACCCAGTACTTC CASSVEQGEETQYF
few TRBJ1-5 TRBV5-1 - TGCGCCAGCAGCCCGGGGGGAGGATCGCAGCCCCAGCATTTT CASSPGGGSQPQHF
once TRBJ2-3 TRBV5-4 - TGTGCCAGCAGTCAGGGTGGGCGGTCTAGCACAGATACGCAGTATTTT CASSQGGRSSTDTQYF
- TRBJ2-3 TRBV30 - TGTGCCTGGAGCAGGAATTGGGATACGCAGTATTTT CAWSRNWDTQYF
- TRBJ1-4 TRBV27 TRBD1 TGTGCCAGCAGTTCCCCCTCGACAGGGGATCGGGAAAAACTGTTTTTT CASSSPSTGDREKLFF
once TRBJ2-2 TRBV19 - TGTGCCAGTAGAACCGGCACAGGGCCCGGGGAGCTGTTTTTT CASRTGTGPGELFF
- TRBJ2-6 TRBV6-4 TRBD1 TGTGCCAGCAGTGACTCGCAGGGGGCTGGGGCCAACGTCCTGACTTTC CASSDSQGAGANVLTF